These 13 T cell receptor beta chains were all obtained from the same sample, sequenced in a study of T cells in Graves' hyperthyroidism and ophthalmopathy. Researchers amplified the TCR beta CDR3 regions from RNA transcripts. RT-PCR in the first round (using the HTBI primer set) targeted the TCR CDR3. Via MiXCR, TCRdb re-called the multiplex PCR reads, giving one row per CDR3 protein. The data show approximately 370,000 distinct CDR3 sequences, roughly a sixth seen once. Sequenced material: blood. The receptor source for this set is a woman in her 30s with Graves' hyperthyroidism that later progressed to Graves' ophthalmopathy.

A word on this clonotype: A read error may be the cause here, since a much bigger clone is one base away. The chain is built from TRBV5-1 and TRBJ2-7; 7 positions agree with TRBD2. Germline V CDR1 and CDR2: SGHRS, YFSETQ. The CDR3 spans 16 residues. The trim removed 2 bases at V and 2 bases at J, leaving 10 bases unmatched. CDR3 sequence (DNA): TGCGCCAGCAGCTTTGATTCGGGAGGAGGCGCCTACGAGCAGTACTTC. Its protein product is CASSFDSGGGAYEQYF.

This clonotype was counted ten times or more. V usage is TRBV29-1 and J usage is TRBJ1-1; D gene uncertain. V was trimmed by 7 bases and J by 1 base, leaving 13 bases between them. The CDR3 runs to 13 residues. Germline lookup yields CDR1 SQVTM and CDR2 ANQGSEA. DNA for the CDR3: TGCAGCGCTGCGGACGGTACGAACACTGAAGCTTTCTTT. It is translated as CSAADGTNTEAFF.

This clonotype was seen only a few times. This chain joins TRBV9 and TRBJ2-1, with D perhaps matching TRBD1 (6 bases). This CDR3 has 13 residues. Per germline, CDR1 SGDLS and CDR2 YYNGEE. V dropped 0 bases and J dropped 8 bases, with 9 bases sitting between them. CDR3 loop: CASSVDRDDEQFF. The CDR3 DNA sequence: TGTGCCAGCAGCGTAGACAGGGATGATGAGCAGTTCTTC.

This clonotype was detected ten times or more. The CDR3 DNA is TGTGCCAGCAGCTTAAGGTGGGATGAGCAGTTCTTC. Translation: CASSLRWDEQFF. The V call is TRBV11-2, the J call TRBJ2-1; D unclear. This CDR3 spans 12 amino acids. V lost 2 bases and J 8 bases, leaving 7 bases between the germline ends. Germline CDR1 is SGHAT and CDR2 is FQNNGV. Using reference TRBV11-2 and TRBJ2-1 for the parts outside the CDR3, the full variable domain is EAGVAQSPRYKIIEKRQSVAFWCNPISGHATLYWYQQILGQGPKLLIQFQNNGVVDDSQLPKDRFSAERLKGVDSTLKIQPAKLEDSAVYLCASSLRWDEQFFGPGTRLTVL.

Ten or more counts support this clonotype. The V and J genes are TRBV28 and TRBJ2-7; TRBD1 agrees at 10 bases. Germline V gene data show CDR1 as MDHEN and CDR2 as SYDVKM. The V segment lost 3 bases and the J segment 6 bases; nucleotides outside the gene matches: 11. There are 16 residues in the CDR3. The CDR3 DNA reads TGTGCCAGCAGTTTTTACGGGACAGGGGACAATATCGAGCAGTACTTC. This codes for CASSFYGTGDNIEQYF.

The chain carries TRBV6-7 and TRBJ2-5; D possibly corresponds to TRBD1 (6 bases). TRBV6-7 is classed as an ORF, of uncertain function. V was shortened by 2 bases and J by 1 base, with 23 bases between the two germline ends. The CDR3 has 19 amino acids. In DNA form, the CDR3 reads TGTGCCAGCAGTTACCCCGGGACAAGGAGGAAGAGGGTCCAAGAGACCCAGTACTTC. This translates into CASSYPGTRRKRVQETQYF.

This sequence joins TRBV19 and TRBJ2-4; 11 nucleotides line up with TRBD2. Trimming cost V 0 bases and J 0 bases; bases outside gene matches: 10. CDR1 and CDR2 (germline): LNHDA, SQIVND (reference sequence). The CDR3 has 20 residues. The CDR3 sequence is CASSIERLAGGPIAKNIQYF. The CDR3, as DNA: TGTGCCAGTAGTATAGAGCGTCTAGCGGGGGGCCCGATAGCCAAAAACATTCAGTACTTC.

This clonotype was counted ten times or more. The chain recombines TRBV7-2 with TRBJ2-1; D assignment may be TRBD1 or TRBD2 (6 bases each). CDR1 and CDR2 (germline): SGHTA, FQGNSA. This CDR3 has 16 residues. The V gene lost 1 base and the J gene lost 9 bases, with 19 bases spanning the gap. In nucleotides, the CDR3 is TGTGCCAGCAGCTTAGGAGGGGGGAGCGCGCTATTTGAGCAGTTCTTC. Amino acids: CASSLGGGSALFEQFF.

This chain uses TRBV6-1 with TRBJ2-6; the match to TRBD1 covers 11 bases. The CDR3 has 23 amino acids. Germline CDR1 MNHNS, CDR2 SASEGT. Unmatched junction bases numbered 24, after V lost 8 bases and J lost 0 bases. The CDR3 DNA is TGTGCCAGCCTCGCTCGTGCGTTTCTGGGACAGGGGGTCCTATACTCTGGGGCCAACGTCCTGACTTTC. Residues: CASLARAFLGQGVLYSGANVLTF.

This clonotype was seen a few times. The CDR3 DNA reads TGTGCCAGCAGCCAATCTTGGAGAGGATCCACAGATACGCAGTATTTT. It encodes CASSQSWRGSTDTQYF. This chain links TRBV4-2 with TRBJ2-3; D gene unclear. V was clipped by 2 bases and J by 2 bases, with 14 bases between them. Germline V lookup: CDR1 LGHNA, CDR2 YNFKEQ. The CDR3 length is 16 residues.

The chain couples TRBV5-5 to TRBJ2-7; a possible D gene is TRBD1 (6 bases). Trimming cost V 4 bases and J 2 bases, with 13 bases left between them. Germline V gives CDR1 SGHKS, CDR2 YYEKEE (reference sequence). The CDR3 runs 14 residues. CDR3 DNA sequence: TGTGCCAGCAGCCCAGGGACATACCCCTACGAGCAGTACTTC. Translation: CASSPGTYPYEQYF.

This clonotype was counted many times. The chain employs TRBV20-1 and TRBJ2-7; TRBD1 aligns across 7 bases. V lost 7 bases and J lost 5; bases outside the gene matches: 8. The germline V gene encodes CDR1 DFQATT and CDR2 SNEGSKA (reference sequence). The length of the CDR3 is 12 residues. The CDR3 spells CSGQGNFDEQYF. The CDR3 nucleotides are TGCAGTGGACAGGGTAATTTTGACGAGCAGTACTTC.

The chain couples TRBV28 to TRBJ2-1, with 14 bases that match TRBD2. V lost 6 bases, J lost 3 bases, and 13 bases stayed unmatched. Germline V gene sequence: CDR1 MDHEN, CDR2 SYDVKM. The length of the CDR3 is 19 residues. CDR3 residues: CASSSRTETSGGDYNEQFF. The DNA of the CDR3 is TGTGCCAGCAGCTCAAGAACTGAGACTAGCGGGGGGGACTACAATGAGCAGTTCTTC.